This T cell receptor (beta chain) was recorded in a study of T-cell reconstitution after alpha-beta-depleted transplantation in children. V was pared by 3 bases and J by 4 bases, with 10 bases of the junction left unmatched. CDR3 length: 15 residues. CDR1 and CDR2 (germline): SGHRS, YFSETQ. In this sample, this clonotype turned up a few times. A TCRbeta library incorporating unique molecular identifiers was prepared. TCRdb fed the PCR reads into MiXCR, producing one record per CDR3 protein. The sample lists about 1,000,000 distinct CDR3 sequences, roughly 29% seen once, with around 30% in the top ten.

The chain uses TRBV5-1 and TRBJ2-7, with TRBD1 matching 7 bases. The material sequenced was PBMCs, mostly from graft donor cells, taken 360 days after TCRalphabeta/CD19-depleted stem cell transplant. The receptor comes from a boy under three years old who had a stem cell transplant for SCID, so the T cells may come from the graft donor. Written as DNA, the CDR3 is TGCGCCAGCAGCTGGAGACCGGGACAGACGTACGAGCAGTACTTC. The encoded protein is CASSWRPGQTYEQYF.